This passage covers 9 T cell receptor beta chains from one sample sequenced in a study of T-cell memory formation after mild COVID-19. TCRdb re-analysed the 5' RACE reads in MiXCR, keeping a single row per CDR3 protein. This sample has roughly 300,000 distinct CDR3 sequences, with around 15% found just once. Sequencing input: PBMCs or a T cell subset sorted from them (not recorded which). All receptors come from a man aged 18 to 29 who had mild COVID-19 (a few samples of this study predate the infection). Cell type and time point are not known.

The genes are TRBV7-2 and TRBJ2-3, with a weak D call TRBD1 (6 bases). CDR1 and CDR2 (germline): SGHTA, FQGNSA. V lost 5 bases and J 5 bases, leaving 14 bases between the germline ends. The CDR3 runs 14 residues. CDR3 sequence reads: CASSPRPRGDTQYF. For the CDR3, the DNA is TGTGCCAGCAGCCCGCGGCCCAGGGGAGATACGCAGTATTTT. The full variable domain, rest sourced from reference TRBV7-2 and TRBJ2-3, is GAGVSQSPSNKVTEKGKDVELRCDPISGHTALYWYRQSLGQGLEFLIYFQGNSAPDKSGLPSDRFSAERTGGSVSTLTIQRTQQEDSAVYLCASSPRPRGDTQYFGPGTRLTVL.

This clonotype appeared a few times. This chain connects TRBV7-9 to TRBJ2-7; 8 nucleotides agree with TRBD2. This CDR3 contains 15 residues. In germline, CDR1 is SEHNR, CDR2 FQNEAQ (reference sequence). Trimming took 5 bases from V and 4 from J; bases not matched to a gene: 10. The CDR3 bases are TGTGCCAGCAGCGAACGTAATAGCGGGGTTTACGAGCAGTACGTC. Translating gives CASSERNSGVYEQYV.

The J gene is TRBJ2-2, the V gene TRBV12-3 or TRBV12-4; TRBD2 agrees at 7 bases. The CDR3 totals 14 residues. The J segment lost 4 bases and the V segment lost 8 bases, leaving 7 bases of the junction unmatched. As DNA, the CDR3 is TGTGCCAGCTTCGGGGGAGGGAGCACCGGGGAGCTGTTTTTT. Translation gives CASFGGGSTGELFF.

This clonotype was detected only a few times. The V gene is TRBV11-2, the J gene TRBJ1-5; D gene uncertain. The germline V gene encodes CDR1 SGHAT and CDR2 FQNNGV. The CDR3 has 13 residues. V was shortened by 1 base and J by 4 bases, with 5 bases between the two germline ends. The chain's CDR3 is CASSLVWNQPQHF. CDR3 nucleotide sequence: TGTGCCAGCAGCTTAGTTTGGAATCAGCCCCAGCATTTT. Full variable domain (remainder filled in from reference TRBV11-2 and TRBJ1-5): EAGVAQSPRYKIIEKRQSVAFWCNPISGHATLYWYQQILGQGPKLLIQFQNNGVVDDSQLPKDRFSAERLKGVDSTLKIQPAKLEDSAVYLCASSLVWNQPQHFGDGTRLSIL.

There are a few counts of this clonotype. The CDR3 DNA reads TGTGCCATCGCTGGGACAGGGAGTTCCTACACCTTC. As protein: CAIAGTGSSYTF. V and J are TRBV10-3 and TRBJ1-2; TRBD1 matches 9 bases. Germline V gene lookup returns CDR1 ENHRY and CDR2 SYGVKD. The CDR3 extends over 12 amino acids. With V trimmed by 8 bases and J by 10 bases, 8 bases remained unmatched.

The genes are TRBV24-1 and TRBJ2-3; TRBD2 matches 8 bases. CDR3 size: 15 residues. The V gene end was trimmed by 3 bases and the J gene end by 7 bases; junction bases not matched to a gene: 8. Germline-derived CDR1 and CDR2 are KGHDR and SFDVKD. The CDR3 reads CATSDVAGTVYTQYF. The CDR3 DNA sequence: TGTGCCACCAGTGATGTAGCGGGGACGGTGTATACGCAGTATTTT.

The chain carries TRBV19 and TRBJ2-3; TRBD2 matches 11 bases. Losses at the gene ends were 5 bases for V and 0 bases for J; bases not matched to a gene: 4. This CDR3 region has 16 residues. Germline loops: CDR1 LNHDA, CDR2 SQIVND (reference sequence). CDR3 bases: TGTGCCAGTAGTGTGCTAGCGGGGGGAAGCACAGATACGCAGTATTTT. Amino acid sequence: CASSVLAGGSTDTQYF.

This sequence joins TRBV10-3 and TRBJ2-2; 8 bases match TRBD1. V shed 6 bases and J 5 bases; nucleotides not matched to a gene: 14. In germline, CDR1 is ENHRY, CDR2 SYGVKD. The length of the CDR3 is 17 residues. As DNA, the CDR3 is TGTGCCATCAGATTCCCTCCTACAGGGGGAAATACCGGGGAGCTGTTTTTT. It encodes CAIRFPPTGGNTGELFF.

The chain carries TRBV7-2 and TRBJ2-7; D gene ambiguous. Between the trimmed V and J ends, which lost 3 bases and 3 bases, there was a span of 6 bases. The germline V gene encodes CDR1 SGHTA and CDR2 FQGNSA. CDR3 size: 12 residues. In DNA form, the CDR3 reads TGTGCCAGCAGCTTTCTGAACTACGAGCAGTACTTC. This codes for CASSFLNYEQYF.